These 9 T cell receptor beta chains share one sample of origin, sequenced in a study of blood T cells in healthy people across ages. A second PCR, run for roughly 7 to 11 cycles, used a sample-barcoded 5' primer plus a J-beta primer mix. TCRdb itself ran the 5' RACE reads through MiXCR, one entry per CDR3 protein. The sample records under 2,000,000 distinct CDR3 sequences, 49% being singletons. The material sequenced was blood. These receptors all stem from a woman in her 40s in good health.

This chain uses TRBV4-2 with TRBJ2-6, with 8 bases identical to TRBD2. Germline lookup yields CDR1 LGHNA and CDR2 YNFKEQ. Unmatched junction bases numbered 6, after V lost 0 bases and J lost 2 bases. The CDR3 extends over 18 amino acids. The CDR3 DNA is TGTGCCAGCAGCCAAGATCCCGGGGGGGGTCCTGGGGCCAACGTCCTGACTTTC. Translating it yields CASSQDPGGGPGANVLTF.

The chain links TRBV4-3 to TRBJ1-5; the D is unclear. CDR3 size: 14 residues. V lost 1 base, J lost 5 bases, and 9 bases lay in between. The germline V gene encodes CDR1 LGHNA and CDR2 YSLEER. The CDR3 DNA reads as TGCGCCAGCAGCCAAGTGATAGGGCATCAGCCCCAGCATTTT. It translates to CASSQVIGHQPQHF.

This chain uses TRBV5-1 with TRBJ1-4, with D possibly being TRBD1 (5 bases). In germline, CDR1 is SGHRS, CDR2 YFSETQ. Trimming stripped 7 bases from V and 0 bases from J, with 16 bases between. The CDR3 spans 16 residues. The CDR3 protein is CASGTGTPATNEKLFF. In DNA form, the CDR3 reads TGCGCCAGCGGAACCGGGACCCCCGCAACTAATGAAAAACTGTTTTTT.

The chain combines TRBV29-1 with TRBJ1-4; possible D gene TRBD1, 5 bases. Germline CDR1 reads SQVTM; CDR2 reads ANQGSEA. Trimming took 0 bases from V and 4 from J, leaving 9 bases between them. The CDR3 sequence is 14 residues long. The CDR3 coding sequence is TGCAGCGTTGAAGATCGACAGCTTAATGAAAAACTGTTTTTT. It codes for CSVEDRQLNEKLFF.

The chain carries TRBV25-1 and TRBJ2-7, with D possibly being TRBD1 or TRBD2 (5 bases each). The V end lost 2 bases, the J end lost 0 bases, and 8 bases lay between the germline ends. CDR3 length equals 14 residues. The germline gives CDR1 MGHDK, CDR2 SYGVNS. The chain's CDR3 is CASSEERGSYEQYF. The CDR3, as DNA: TGTGCCAGCAGTGAAGAGAGGGGCTCCTACGAGCAGTACTTC.

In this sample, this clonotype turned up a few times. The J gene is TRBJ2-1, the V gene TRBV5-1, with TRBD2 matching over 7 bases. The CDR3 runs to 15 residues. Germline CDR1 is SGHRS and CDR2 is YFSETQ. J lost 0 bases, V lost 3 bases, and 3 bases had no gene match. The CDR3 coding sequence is TGCGCCAGCAGCTACCGGGGGGACTCCTACAATGAGCAGTTCTTC. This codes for CASSYRGDSYNEQFF.

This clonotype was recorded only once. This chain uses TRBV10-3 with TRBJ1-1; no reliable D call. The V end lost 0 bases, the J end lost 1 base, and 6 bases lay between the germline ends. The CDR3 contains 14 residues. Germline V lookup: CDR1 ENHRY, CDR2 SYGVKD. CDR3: CAISESTRNTEAFF. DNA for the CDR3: TGTGCCATCAGTGAGTCGACAAGGAACACTGAAGCTTTCTTT.

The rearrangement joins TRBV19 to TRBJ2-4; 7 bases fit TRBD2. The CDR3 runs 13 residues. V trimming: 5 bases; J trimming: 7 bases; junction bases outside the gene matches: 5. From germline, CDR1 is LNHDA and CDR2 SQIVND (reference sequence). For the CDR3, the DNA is TGTGCCAGTAGTCGTTCCGGGGGGAACATTCAGTACTTC. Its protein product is CASSRSGGNIQYF.

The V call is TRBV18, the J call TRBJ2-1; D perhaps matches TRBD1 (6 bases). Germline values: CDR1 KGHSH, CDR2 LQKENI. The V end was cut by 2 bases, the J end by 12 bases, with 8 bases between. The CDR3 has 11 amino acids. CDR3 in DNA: TGTGCCAGCTCACCAACAGGGTTGCAGTTCTTC. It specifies CASSPTGLQFF.